One sample yielded the 27 T cell receptor beta chains listed below, sequenced in a study of Graves' ophthalmopathy and Graves' hyperthyroidism. Amplified TCR beta CDR3 regions were obtained using RNA transcripts as template. The first-round RT-PCR employed HTBI primers together with the Qiagen OneStep RT-PCR kit. A multiplex PCR was then performed as the second round. TCRdb ran MiXCR on the multiplex PCR reads and lists one entry per CDR3 protein. The table lists hundreds of thousands of distinct CDR3 sequences, about a fifth of them singletons, with more than 5.5% in the top ten. The sequenced sample was peripheral blood. The receptors were sampled from a woman aged 18 to 35 with stable Graves' hyperthyroidism. Some clones in this sample may be carry-over from other donors' samples.

The rearrangement joins TRBV5-1 to TRBJ2-5; possibly TRBD1 for D (6 bases). Germline CDR1 is SGHRS and CDR2 is YFSETQ. The CDR3 spans 13 residues. V gave up 4 bases and J gave up 4 bases, with 11 bases separating them. CDR3 region: CASSPGHIETQYF. The CDR3 DNA is TGCGCCAGCAGCCCGGGACACATAGAGACCCAGTACTTC.

This clonotype appeared many times. The rearrangement uses TRBV6-5 and TRBJ2-5; possible D gene TRBD1, 6 bases. This CDR3 is built from 16 residues. Per germline, CDR1 MNHEY and CDR2 SVGAGI. V dropped 0 bases and J dropped 7 bases, with 18 bases sitting between them. The CDR3 bases are TGTGCCAGCAGTTACTCGTCAGGGGCCGAATTAGGGACCCAGTACTTC. Translating gives CASSYSSGAELGTQYF.

J is TRBJ2-5 and V is TRBV12-3 or TRBV12-4; D tentatively reads TRBD1 or TRBD2 (5 bases each). V lost 3 bases to trimming and J lost 2 bases, with 13 bases between them. The CDR3 is 15 residues long. CDR3 sequence (DNA): TGTGCCAGCAGTTTTTCGGGGAAGGGGCAAGAGACCCAGTACTTC. Translating it yields CASSFSGKGQETQYF.

This clonotype was seen many times. The chain combines TRBV7-2 with TRBJ1-1, with D uncertain. The CDR3 has 12 residues. Between the trimmed V and J ends, which lost 3 bases and 11 bases, there was a span of 13 bases. The germline gives CDR1 SGHTA, CDR2 FQGNSA. The CDR3 nucleotides are TGTGCCAGCAGCTTCGCATCTAGTGTCGCTTTCTTT. Encoded protein: CASSFASSVAFF.

This clonotype has at least ten counts. The rearrangement joins TRBV20-1 to TRBJ2-5; D is possibly TRBD1 (5 bases). The CDR3 runs 13 residues. The germline V gene has CDR1 DFQATT and CDR2 SNEGSKA (reference sequence). Trimming left V 2 bases short and J 1 base short, with 8 bases between. Here the CDR3 DNA reads TGCAGTGCTAGACAGGGATTCCAAGAGACCCAGTACTTC. Its protein is CSARQGFQETQYF.

The table lists this clonotype with many counts. J is TRBJ2-5 and V is TRBV7-3, with D hard to call. The CDR3 length is 13 residues. Per germline, CDR1 SGHTA and CDR2 FQGTGA. Trimming pared 5 bases from V and 2 bases from J, leaving 9 bases between. The chain's CDR3 is CASSPPQQETQYF. CDR3 sequence (DNA): TGTGCCAGCAGCCCGCCACAGCAAGAGACCCAGTACTTC. Full variable domain (outside the CDR3, taken from reference TRBV7-3 and TRBJ2-5): GAGVSQTPSNKVTEKGKYVELRCDPISGHTALYWYRQSLGQGPEFLIYFQGTGAADDSGLPNDRFFAVRPEGSVSTLKIQRTERGDSAVYLCASSPPQQETQYFGPGTRLLVL.

The chain has TRBV29-1 and TRBJ1-1, with TRBD1 matching over 7 bases. Per germline, CDR1 SQVTM and CDR2 ANQGSEA. The junction had 11 bases not matched to a gene; V was cut back by 3 bases and J by 10 bases. This CDR3 has 13 residues. The chain's CDR3 is CSVEEGQAPGAFF. CDR3 in DNA: TGCAGCGTTGAGGAAGGACAGGCCCCTGGAGCTTTCTTT.

This chain joins TRBV30 and TRBJ2-7, with unresolved D. Germline V gives CDR1 GTSNPN, CDR2 SVGIG (reference sequence). CDR3 length: 12 residues. Trimming removed 0 bases at V and 3 bases at J, with 6 bases between. Here the CDR3 reads CAWSVYGYEQYF. CDR3 bases: TGTGCCTGGAGTGTATACGGCTACGAGCAGTACTTC.

Ten or more counts support this clonotype. The chain is built from TRBV2 and TRBJ1-1; D remains ambiguous. This CDR3 has 11 amino acids. CDR1 and CDR2 (germline): SNHLY, FYNNEI. Between the trimmed V and J ends, which lost 5 bases and 5 bases, there was a span of 6 bases. This CDR3 is CASSKKTEAFF. The DNA for the CDR3 is TGTGCCAGCAGTAAAAAAACTGAAGCTTTCTTT.

This clonotype was found many times. This rearrangement joins TRBV19 to TRBJ1-5; D uncertain. Germline-derived CDR1 and CDR2 are LNHDA and SQIVND (reference sequence). Trimming left V 4 bases short and J 7 bases short, with 14 bases between. The CDR3 consists of 14 residues. The CDR3 bases are TGTGCCAGTAGTACCCACGAGGGCCCGCAGCCCCAGCATTTT. Protein sequence: CASSTHEGPQPQHF.

This clonotype was picked up many times. The chain is built from TRBV6-1 and TRBJ2-5; no clear D. This CDR3 spans 14 amino acids. The germline V gene has CDR1 MNHNS and CDR2 SASEGT. Trimming removed 4 bases at V and 1 base at J, with 10 bases between. CDR3 DNA sequence: TGTGCCAGCAGTGCTGCCAGTTCCCAAGAGACCCAGTACTTC. The encoded protein is CASSAASSQETQYF.

This clonotype has a count of ten or more. The chain is built from TRBV11-2 and TRBJ1-5; no definite D call. Germline CDR1 SGHAT, CDR2 FQNNGV. V shed 2 bases and J shed 3 bases, with 14 bases lying between them. The CDR3 is made up of 16 amino acids. The CDR3 loop is CASSLTWQDPNQPQHF. The DNA of the CDR3 is TGTGCCAGCAGCTTAACCTGGCAGGACCCCAATCAGCCCCAGCATTTT.

This chain uses TRBV30 with TRBJ2-5, with D uncertain. V was clipped by 3 bases and J by 2 bases, with 13 bases between them. The CDR3 has 14 amino acids. CDR1 and CDR2 from the germline V gene are GTSNPN and SVGIG (reference sequence). The CDR3 nucleotides read TGTGCCTGGAGCCCTTCGGAGTCTCAAGAGACCCAGTACTTC. This gives the protein CAWSPSESQETQYF.

This clonotype was seen only a few times. Compared with germline, one end of the junction differs, possibly owing to a read error. The chain combines TRBV7-7 with TRBJ2-5; D unresolved. This CDR3 is 13 amino acids long. The germline V gene has CDR1 SSHAT and CDR2 FNYEAQ (reference sequence). CDR3 loop: CASSLGYGETQYF. As DNA, the CDR3 is TGTGCTAGCAGCTTAGGGTACGGGGAGACCCAGTACTTC.

In its sample, this clonotype was seen many times. This chain links TRBV28 with TRBJ2-7; 13 positions agree with TRBD2. The germline CDR1 and CDR2 sequences are MDHEN and SYDVKM. The CDR3 contains 14 residues. J lost 7 bases, V lost 4 bases, and 4 bases had no gene match. CDR3 protein: CASSWTSGSEEQYF. CDR3 coding DNA: TGTGCCAGCAGTTGGACTAGCGGGAGTGAAGAGCAGTACTTC.

This clonotype appeared many times. The V call is TRBV7-6, the J call TRBJ1-2, with TRBD1 matching 8 bases. The CDR3 is 14 amino acids. V gave up 5 bases and J gave up 2 bases; unmatched junction bases: 4. The germline gives CDR1 SGHVS, CDR2 FNYEAQ. The CDR3 bases are TGTGCCAGCAGCCAGGGGGCCGGAAACTATGGCTACACCTTC. Translating it yields CASSQGAGNYGYTF.

This clonotype was seen at least ten times. The J gene is TRBJ2-2, the V gene TRBV5-1; D remains unclear. Trimming took 6 bases from V and 5 from J, leaving 14 bases between them. Germline CDR1 reads SGHRS; CDR2 reads YFSETQ. The length of the CDR3 is 14 residues. Written as DNA, the CDR3 is TGCGCCAGCACCTCTTCTGATTGGACCGGGGAGCTGTTTTTT. Its protein product is CASTSSDWTGELFF.

This clonotype was seen ten or more times. The V call is TRBV6-1, the J call TRBJ1-6, with a weak D call TRBD1 (6 bases). Trimming cost V 6 bases and J 9 bases, with 15 bases left between them. Germline CDR1 and CDR2: MNHNS and SASEGT. There are 14 residues in the CDR3. The CDR3 region has the DNA TGTGCCAGCAGCTGGACAGTCGGGAGTTCACCCCTCCACTTT. Its protein is CASSWTVGSSPLHF.

This clonotype showed up many times. The chain joins TRBV7-3 to TRBJ1-1; TRBD1 agrees at 7 bases. This CDR3 spans 14 amino acids. The germline gives CDR1 SGHTA, CDR2 FQGTGA. J lost 6 bases, V lost 4 bases, and 8 bases had no gene match. The CDR3 sequence is CASSWTAGGSEAFF. The CDR3 DNA reads as TGTGCCAGCAGCTGGACGGCAGGGGGGTCTGAAGCTTTCTTT.

This clonotype was detected ten times or more. The gene calls are TRBV18 and TRBJ1-1; the match to TRBD1 covers 7 bases. V lost 4 bases and J lost 8; bases outside the gene matches: 7. This CDR3 contains 13 residues. Germline loops: CDR1 KGHSH, CDR2 LQKENI. In nucleotides, the CDR3 is TGTGCCAGCTCACTCGGACAGGAGCTCGAAGCTTTCTTT. Its translation is CASSLGQELEAFF.

This clonotype was detected many times. The chain combines TRBV12-5 with TRBJ1-5, with no clear D. The CDR3 has 15 amino acids. Trimming pared 6 bases from V and 0 bases from J, leaving 12 bases between. The germline CDR1 and CDR2 sequences are LGHNT and FRNRAP. Here the CDR3 DNA reads TGTGCTAGTGGCCGTCGGAATTATAGCAATCAGCCCCAGCATTTT. As protein: CASGRRNYSNQPQHF.

This chain joins TRBV20-1 and TRBJ1-1, with unresolved D. CDR1 is DFQATT and CDR2 is SNEGSKA in the germline V gene (reference sequence). The V end was cut by 1 base, the J end by 11 bases, with 14 bases between. CDR3 size: 12 residues. The CDR3 loop reads CSARVEAGRAFF. CDR3 bases: TGCAGTGCTAGAGTGGAAGCTGGGAGGGCTTTCTTT.

This clonotype was seen ten or more times. J is TRBJ1-2 and V is TRBV19, with TRBD1 identical over 10 bases. Germline CDR1 reads LNHDA; CDR2 reads SQIVND (reference sequence). J lost 1 base, V lost 4 bases, and 6 bases had no gene match. The CDR3 length is 16 residues. This CDR3 is CASSTRQGADNYGYTF. CDR3 nucleotide sequence: TGTGCCAGTAGTACTCGACAGGGGGCAGATAACTATGGCTACACCTTC.

At least ten counts were recorded for this clonotype. The chain recombines TRBV6-4 with TRBJ1-1, with D unclear. The CDR3 runs to 14 residues. V dropped 4 bases and J dropped 5 bases, with 14 bases sitting between them. The germline gives CDR1 MRHNA, CDR2 SNTAGT. The CDR3 DNA follows: TGTGCCAGCAGTGCCACTTCCGTACGTACTGAAGCTTTCTTT. This gives the protein CASSATSVRTEAFF.

This chain uses TRBV7-3 with TRBJ2-5; 9 bases line up with TRBD2. V lost 5 bases, J lost 4 bases, and 11 bases stayed unmatched. Germline CDR1 SGHTA, CDR2 FQGTGA. The CDR3 length is 16 residues. CDR3 sequence: CASSVTFGSGGETQYF. CDR3 nucleotide sequence: TGTGCCAGCAGCGTTACTTTCGGTAGCGGGGGAGAGACCCAGTACTTC.

The chain recombines TRBV4-1 with TRBJ1-1; D is unclear. Trimming took off 1 base at V and 4 bases at J, with 10 bases between the two ends. The germline gives CDR1 MGHRA, CDR2 YSYEKL. The length of the CDR3 is 14 residues. CDR3 bases: TGCGCCAGCAGCCAAGGTTCTGGGTTCACTGAAGCTTTCTTT. As protein: CASSQGSGFTEAFF.

This clonotype was seen at least ten times. J is TRBJ1-6 and V is TRBV12-3 or TRBV12-4, with 9 nucleotides matching TRBD1. The CDR3 is 14 amino acids. Trimming at V came to 7 bases and at J to 6 bases, leaving 4 bases not matched to a gene. CDR3 nucleotides: TGTGCCAGCAATCCGGGACAGGGTAATTCACCCCTCCACTTT. Encoded protein: CASNPGQGNSPLHF.